This T cell receptor beta chain was observed in a study of vaccination and CD4 T cells after COVID-19. The germline V and J ends were trimmed by 7 bases and 7 bases, with 20 bases remaining between them. The length of the CDR3 is 14 residues. Looked up from germline, CDR1 is SNHLY and CDR2 is FYNNEI. Worth noting for this clonotype: Antigen specificity is unknown.

Sequencing of the DNA from cultured CD4+ T cells was carried out with the Oncomine TCR Beta short-read assay. TCRdb independently ran MiXCR on the PCR reads; one entry per CDR3 protein. This table has about 12,000 distinct CDR3 sequences, roughly three fifths appearing once. The treatment here: roughly ten-day PBMC culture with coronavirus spike peptide pools or control peptides (ViraFEST assay). The specimen sequenced was CD4+ T cells from blood, cultured in vitro. The clonotype was recovered from a human donor who had recovered from COVID-19. The genes are TRBV2 and TRBJ2-7, with D perhaps assigned TRBD1 or TRBD2 (5 bases each). The CDR3 region has the DNA TGTGCCAGCACGGTGAATAAGGGGACCGGGGAGCAGTACTTC. Encoded protein: CASTVNKGTGEQYF.